One and the same sample provided the 24 T cell receptor beta chains below, sequenced in a study of blood T cell repertoires in COVID-19. Sequencing was performed with immunoSEQ multiplex PCR; in TCRdb, only in-frame clones are kept and a portion is missing. The repertoire consists of over 85,000 clones, with around 92% occurring once and the leading ten covering around 4%. Input material: peripheral blood. The receptors were gathered from a man aged 18-30 years with acute or convalescent COVID-19.

This clone was seen only once. This chain connects TRBV14 to TRBJ1-2; D is unresolved. With 2 bases removed from V and 3 bases from J, the gap between germline ends came to 13 bases. The germline V gene encodes CDR1 SGHDN and CDR2 FVKESK. This CDR3 spans 15 amino acids. CDR3 bases: TGTGCCAGCAGCCAATTGGCGGGGTCCGACTATGGCTACACCTTC. It specifies CASSQLAGSDYGYTF.

A note on this clone: Additional DNA sequences in this sample encode the identical CDR3. V and J are TRBV5-1 and TRBJ1-2; possible D gene TRBD1, 5 bases. With 1 base removed from V and 3 bases from J, the gap between germline ends came to 10 bases. Germline V gives CDR1 SGHRS, CDR2 YFSETQ. There are 14 residues in the CDR3. CDR3 in DNA: TGCGCCAGCAGCTTGTCAGGAGGGGACTATGGCTACACCTTC. Its protein is CASSLSGGDYGYTF.

The genes are TRBV4-1 and TRBJ2-7; D might be TRBD2 (6 bases). The CDR3 covers 17 residues. In germline, CDR1 is MGHRA, CDR2 YSYEKL. V was pared by 1 base and J by 0 bases, with 16 bases between. This CDR3 is CASSQVWRDSSSYEQYF. The CDR3 coding sequence is TGCGCCAGCAGCCAAGTTTGGAGGGACTCGAGCTCCTACGAGCAGTACTTC.

V is TRBV12-3 or TRBV12-4 and J is TRBJ2-7; D not resolved. V was trimmed by 6 bases and J by 7 bases, leaving 10 bases between them. This CDR3 comprises 11 residues. The CDR3 DNA follows: TGTGCCAGCAGAGATCAGAAAGAGCAGTACTTC. This encodes CASRDQKEQYF.

J is TRBJ2-7 and V is TRBV29-1, with D perhaps TRBD2 (6 bases). V lost 6 bases to trimming and J lost 0 bases, with 18 bases between them. Germline loops: CDR1 SQVTM, CDR2 ANQGSEA. The length of the CDR3 is 15 residues. In nucleotides, the CDR3 is TGCAGCGTGGGAATCGCGGGACTTAACTCCTACGAGCAGTACTTC. It encodes CSVGIAGLNSYEQYF.

The rearrangement links TRBV5-1 to TRBJ1-1, with D possibly TRBD1 on 6 matching bases. The CDR3 has 13 amino acids. CDR1 and CDR2 from the germline V gene are SGHRS and YFSETQ. V was cut by 2 bases and J by 5 bases, with 10 bases left in between. The DNA for the CDR3 is TGCGCCAGCAGCTTACAGGGAGATACTGAAGCTTTCTTT. Amino acid sequence: CASSLQGDTEAFF.

This rearrangement joins TRBV5-4 to TRBJ2-3; 8 bases map to TRBD2. This CDR3 comprises 19 residues. With 4 bases clipped from V and 4 bases from J, the junction kept 20 bases outside the gene matches. Germline lookup yields CDR1 SGHNT and CDR2 YYREEE (reference sequence). The CDR3 region is CASSLGIQAGGGVSDTQYF. The CDR3 DNA reads TGTGCCAGCAGCCTAGGGATCCAGGCGGGAGGAGGGGTCTCAGATACGCAGTATTTT.

V is TRBV1 and J is TRBJ2-4; TRBD1 is taken as the D call from the table, unchecked against the DNA. TRBV1 is shown as a pseudogene. The CDR3 totals 17 residues. CDR3 nucleotide sequence: TGCACCAGCAGCCTCAGGCAGCCGTCACTAGCCAAAAACATTCAGTACTTC. Amino acid sequence: CTSSLRQPSLAKNIQYF.

The J gene is TRBJ1-1, the V gene TRBV11-3, with 7 bases matching TRBD1. From germline, CDR1 is SGHNT and CDR2 YENEEA. V trimming: 4 bases; J trimming: 4 bases; junction bases outside the gene matches: 3. This CDR3 comprises 13 residues. The CDR3 coding sequence is TGTGCCAGCAGCTCAGGGGGGATCACTGAAGCTTTCTTT. Its translation is CASSSGGITEAFF.

V usage is TRBV28 and J usage is TRBJ1-1; 9 nucleotides agree with TRBD1. CDR1 and CDR2 (germline): MDHEN, SYDVKM. The CDR3 sequence is 17 residues long. V shed 6 bases, J shed 1 base, and the junction held 12 bases outside the gene matches. The CDR3 region is CASSYTLGTGKNTEAFF. The CDR3 coding sequence is TGTGCCAGCAGCTACACTCTGGGGACAGGGAAGAACACTGAAGCTTTCTTT.

The genes are TRBV6-5 and TRBJ1-1; the D is unclear. Germline V lookup: CDR1 MNHEY, CDR2 SVGAGI. The CDR3 loop spans 12 amino acids. V lost 5 bases to trimming and J lost 1 base, with 5 bases between them. The CDR3 loop is CASSPENTEAFF. The CDR3 bases are TGTGCCAGCAGTCCAGAGAACACTGAAGCTTTCTTT.

The chain carries TRBV6-4 and TRBJ2-1, with D possibly matching TRBD2 (5 bases). Germline V gives CDR1 MRHNA, CDR2 SNTAGT. Trimming removed 2 bases at V and 0 bases at J, with 5 bases between. CDR3 length: 14 residues. CDR3 in amino acids: CASSDGSSYNEQFF. DNA of the CDR3: TGTGCCAGCAGTGACGGGAGCTCCTACAATGAGCAGTTCTTC.

The chain has TRBV6-4 and TRBJ1-2, with D tentatively TRBD1 (6 bases). This CDR3 is built from 14 residues. Germline CDR1 and CDR2: MRHNA and SNTAGT. The V end lost 3 bases, the J end lost 2 bases, and 10 bases lay between the germline ends. The CDR3 DNA follows: TGTGCCAGCAGTGAAGGGCAGGGGAACTATGGCTACACCTTC. Translated: CASSEGQGNYGYTF.

This chain joins TRBV24-1 and TRBJ2-7, with D possibly matching TRBD1 (5 bases). The V gene's germline CDR1 is KGHDR and CDR2 SFDVKD. CDR3 length equals 14 residues. The V and J ends lost 6 bases and 2 bases respectively, with 13 bases between them. In nucleotides, the CDR3 is TGTGCCACCAGTATGAAAGGGGCCCCCTACGAGCAGTACTTC. This gives the protein CATSMKGAPYEQYF.

The J gene is TRBJ1-5, the V gene TRBV12-3 or TRBV12-4, with a weak D call TRBD1 (5 bases). The CDR3 has 13 amino acids. V was trimmed by 5 bases and J by 4 bases, leaving 9 bases between them. The chain's CDR3 is CASSTQGNQPQHF. CDR3 DNA sequence: TGTGCCAGCAGTACGCAGGGTAATCAGCCCCAGCATTTT.

This chain uses TRBV25-1 with TRBJ1-2; 7 bases agree with TRBD1. The length of the CDR3 is 13 residues. Looked up from germline, CDR1 is MGHDK and CDR2 is SYGVNS. V dropped 3 bases and J dropped 5; count of bases not matched to a gene: 3. CDR3 loop: CASSETDRYGYTF. In nucleotides, the CDR3 is TGTGCCAGCAGTGAGACGGACAGGTATGGCTACACCTTC.

This chain joins TRBV21-1 and TRBJ1-5; TRBD1 is the table's D call and was not checked against the DNA. TRBV21-1 is marked as a pseudogene. There are 17 residues in the CDR3. Here the CDR3 reads CASSKSLNTGGNQPQHF. The CDR3 nucleotides are TGTGCCAGCAGCAAAAGCTTAAATACAGGGGGCAATCAGCCCCAGCATTTT.

This clone appeared a single time. This chain joins TRBV7-6 and TRBJ2-3; TRBD2 agrees at 10 bases. The CDR3 is made up of 16 amino acids. Germline CDR1 reads SGHVS; CDR2 reads FNYEAQ. The V gene end was trimmed by 2 bases and the J gene end by 6 bases; junction bases not matched to a gene: 8. CDR3 DNA sequence: TGTGCCAGCAGCTTAAATCTAGCGGGAGATGTTGATACGCAGTATTTT. It specifies CASSLNLAGDVDTQYF.

The rearrangement joins TRBV3-1 (or the pseudogene TRBV3-2) to TRBJ1-1, with 8 bases aligning to TRBD1. The germline V gene encodes CDR1 LGHDT and CDR2 YNNKEL (reference sequence). This CDR3 spans 18 amino acids. With V trimmed by 2 bases and J by 6 bases, 17 bases remained unmatched. The DNA for the CDR3 is TGTGCCAGCAGCCAACGACAGGGGCCAAGCGTAGTAGTCGCTGAAGCTTTCTTT. It encodes CASSQRQGPSVVVAEAFF.

In DNA form, the CDR3 reads TGCGCCAGCCGTGCCCGCGACAGGGGCGTGGGCGAGCAGTACTTC. Translated, it gives CASRARDRGVGEQYF. The chain recombines TRBV5-1 with TRBJ2-7; 8 bases fit TRBD1. Germline assignment: CDR1 SGHRS and CDR2 YFSETQ. Losses at the gene ends were 7 bases for V and 6 bases for J; bases not matched to a gene: 15. CDR3 length: 15 amino acids.

The chain couples TRBV11-3 to TRBJ2-1; TRBD2 matches 8 bases. This CDR3 spans 15 amino acids. Germline V CDR1 and CDR2: SGHNT, YENEEA. J was trimmed by 5 bases and V by 5 bases; bases with no gene match: 8. The CDR3 here is CASSRGAGADNEQFF. The CDR3 nucleotides are TGTGCCAGCAGCCGAGGAGCGGGGGCGGACAATGAGCAGTTCTTC.

This rearrangement joins TRBV13 to TRBJ2-1; 9 bases align to TRBD1. V lost 5 bases, J lost 12 bases, and 5 bases stayed unmatched. In germline, CDR1 is PRHDT, CDR2 FYEKMQ (reference sequence). The CDR3 loop spans 12 amino acids. The CDR3 DNA sequence: TGTGCCAGCAGCCCGGACAGGGGAGGGCAGTTCTTC. It is translated as CASSPDRGGQFF. Looking up the rest from reference TRBV13 and TRBJ2-1 gives the full variable domain: AAGVIQSPRHLIKEKRETATLKCYPIPRHDTVYWYQQGPGQDPQFLISFYEKMQSDKGSIPDRFSAQQFSDYHSELNMSSLELGDSALYFCASSPDRGGQFFGPGTRLTVL.

The rearrangement links TRBV19 to TRBJ1-1; possible D gene TRBD1, 5 bases. CDR1 and CDR2 from the germline V gene are LNHDA and SQIVND (reference sequence). This CDR3 is built from 13 residues. Trimming took off 5 bases at V and 4 bases at J, with 11 bases between the two ends. The CDR3 nucleotides read TGTGCCAGTAGTTGGGGCCGGTTCACTGAAGCTTTCTTT. Translating it yields CASSWGRFTEAFF.

V gene TRBV14 combines with J gene TRBJ2-1; 11 positions match TRBD2. Losses at the gene ends were 3 bases for V and 0 bases for J; bases not matched to a gene: 7. Germline V CDR1 and CDR2: SGHDN, FVKESK. The CDR3 totals 18 residues. CDR3 nucleotides: TGTGCCAGCAGCCATTTAACTAGCGGGAGCATCTCCTACAATGAGCAGTTCTTC. It translates to CASSHLTSGSISYNEQFF.